The 29 T cell receptor beta chains below all came from one sample that was sequenced in a study of cytomegalovirus exposure and HLA in healthy donors (dated by TCRdb to between 2016 and 2019). To prepare the library, the immunoSEQ multiplex PCR assay was applied. For the multiplex PCR, a mixture combining 60 forward primers for TCR Vbeta segments and 13 reverse primers for TCR Jbeta segments was used. TCRdb obtained this table from immuneACCESS and retained in-frame rearrangements with V and J assigned. These tables miss some clones; where compared with another copy, unresolved V genes account for less than half of the shortfall, and the remainder is unexplained. This sample comprises about 120,000 clones, roughly 80% of them detected only once. Clones ranked in the top ten supply about 30% of the sample. The sequenced material came from PBMCs. These receptors originate from a man aged 55 to 70 in good health and CMV-seropositive.

The chain has TRBV6-5 and TRBJ2-7; maybe TRBD2 (6 bases). This CDR3 is built from 14 residues. Germline assignment: CDR1 MNHEY and CDR2 SVGAGI. Trimming took 4 bases from V and 3 from J, leaving 13 bases between them. The CDR3 nucleotides read TGTGCCAGCAGTTCCGCCGGGACTTTCTACGAGCAGTACTTC. Amino acids: CASSSAGTFYEQYF.

The V and J genes are TRBV5-8 and TRBJ2-3; D possibly corresponds to TRBD2 (6 bases). Germline CDR1 reads SGHTS; CDR2 reads YDEGEE. This CDR3 is 13 amino acids long. V lost 1 base to trimming and J lost 6 bases, with 9 bases between them. CDR3 amino acids: CASSLLRGDTQYF. CDR3 nucleotide sequence: TGTGCCAGCAGCTTGCTCCGGGGGGATACGCAGTATTTT.

The chain joins TRBV28 to TRBJ2-3, with 7 bases fitting TRBD2. V trimming: 9 bases; J trimming: 1 base; junction bases outside the gene matches: 10. CDR1 MDHEN and CDR2 SYDVKM come from the germline V gene. This CDR3 has 15 residues. CDR3 loop: CASQLGGGGTDTQYF. The CDR3 DNA reads as TGTGCCAGTCAACTCGGGGGAGGGGGCACAGATACGCAGTATTTT.

This clone was seen a handful of times. The chain recombines TRBV18 with TRBJ2-3, with D maybe TRBD1 (5 bases). Trimming took off 4 bases at V and 4 bases at J, with 18 bases between the two ends. The CDR3 covers 16 residues. Germline V lookup: CDR1 KGHSH, CDR2 LQKENI. CDR3 sequence: CASSHGHPNNPDTQYF. CDR3 nucleotides: TGTGCCAGCTCACACGGACACCCAAATAATCCAGATACGCAGTATTTT.

The CDR3 nucleotides are TGTGCCAGTAGTATGAGGGGGAATAGCAATCAGCCCCAGCATTTT. This encodes CASSMRGNSNQPQHF. The chain combines TRBV19 with TRBJ1-5, with D maybe TRBD1 (6 bases). Between the trimmed V and J ends, which lost 3 bases and 0 bases, there was a span of 9 bases. The CDR3 extends over 15 amino acids. The germline CDR1 and CDR2 sequences are LNHDA and SQIVND (reference sequence). The whole variable domain, remainder taken from reference TRBV19 and TRBJ1-5, is DGGITQSPKYLFRKEGQNVTLSCEQNLNHDAMYWYRQDPGQGLRLIYYSQIVNDFQKGDIAEGYSVSREKKESFPLTVTSAQKNPTAFYLCASSMRGNSNQPQHFGDGTRLSIL.

CDR3 coding DNA: TGTGCCGTCGGACAGGGGCTTGATCAGCCCCAGCATTTT. Its translation is CAVGQGLDQPQHF. The chain links TRBV10-3 to TRBJ1-5, with 9 nucleotides matching TRBD1. CDR3 size: 13 residues. Unmatched junction bases numbered 7, after V lost 11 bases and J lost 5 bases. Germline V gene sequence: CDR1 ENHRY, CDR2 SYGVKD.

This clone was observed a few times. The chain combines TRBV6-1 with TRBJ2-3; perhaps TRBD2 as D (7 bases). In germline, CDR1 is MNHNS, CDR2 SASEGT. This CDR3 has 14 residues. Trimming removed 3 bases from V and 6 bases from J, with 13 bases in between. CDR3 sequence (DNA): TGTGCCAGCAGTGACCAACAGGGAGGGGATACGCAGTATTTT. As protein: CASSDQQGGDTQYF.

This chain uses TRBV7-9 with TRBJ2-1; 7 nucleotides agree with TRBD2. From germline, CDR1 is SEHNR and CDR2 FQNEAQ (reference sequence). The CDR3 is 17 amino acids. V was clipped by 5 bases and J by 3 bases; unmatched bases: 13. The CDR3 DNA reads TGTGCCAGCAGCCCCCGACTAGCCTATCCCAACTACAATGAGCAGTTCTTC. Protein product: CASSPRLAYPNYNEQFF.

The chain links TRBV5-1 to TRBJ2-1; 10 bases agree with TRBD2. With V trimmed by 4 bases and J by 9 bases, 7 bases remained unmatched. This CDR3 has 14 amino acids. Germline V gives CDR1 SGHRS, CDR2 YFSETQ. The chain's CDR3 is CASSDSSGRSEQFF. The CDR3 DNA is TGCGCCAGCAGCGACTCTAGCGGGAGAAGTGAGCAGTTCTTC.

The chain joins TRBV5-1 to TRBJ2-7; 7 nucleotides line up with TRBD2. V was clipped by 0 bases and J by 10 bases; unmatched bases: 10. This CDR3 region has 14 residues. Germline V gene sequence: CDR1 SGHRS, CDR2 YFSETQ. The CDR3 region is CASSLDGTTSGQYF. CDR3 nucleotides: TGCGCCAGCAGCTTGGATGGGACTACTTCAGGACAGTACTTC.

V is TRBV2 and J is TRBJ2-3; TRBD2 is a possible D gene (6 bases). From germline, CDR1 is SNHLY and CDR2 FYNNEI. Between the trimmed V and J ends, which lost 7 bases and 0 bases, there was a span of 14 bases. This CDR3 region has 15 residues. CDR3 sequence reads: CASNRAGISTDTQYF. CDR3 in DNA: TGTGCCAGCAACCGGGCGGGGATTAGCACAGATACGCAGTATTTT.

This rearrangement joins TRBV5-5 to TRBJ1-2; tentative D call: TRBD1 (5 bases). Trimming left V 0 bases short and J 2 bases short, with 14 bases between. The CDR3 extends over 16 amino acids. Germline V gene sequence: CDR1 SGHKS, CDR2 YYEKEE (reference sequence). CDR3 nucleotides: TGTGCCAGCAGCTTGGAGACCTTAGGGGCCAACTATGGCTACACCTTC. Its protein product is CASSLETLGANYGYTF.

The chain recombines TRBV5-1 with TRBJ1-5; the match to TRBD1 covers 7 bases. J lost 3 bases, V lost 0 bases, and 3 bases had no gene match. This CDR3 spans 15 amino acids. Germline V gene sequence: CDR1 SGHRS, CDR2 YFSETQ. Here the CDR3 DNA reads TGCGCCAGCAGCTTGGAGACAGGGTACAATCAGCCCCAGCATTTT. It encodes CASSLETGYNQPQHF.

This clone turned up a few times. The gene calls are TRBV2 and TRBJ2-2; D not resolved. Trimming cost V 2 bases and J 7 bases, with 11 bases left between them. From germline, CDR1 is SNHLY and CDR2 FYNNEI. The CDR3 has 14 residues. The CDR3: CASSELTRFGELFF. In nucleotides, the CDR3 is TGTGCCAGCAGTGAATTGACTCGGTTCGGGGAGCTGTTTTTT.

This chain uses TRBV10-3 with TRBJ2-7; D is unresolved. Germline V CDR1 and CDR2: ENHRY, SYGVKD. The CDR3 sequence is 14 residues long. Deletions cut 0 bases from V and 4 bases from J, with 10 bases between. In DNA, the CDR3 is TGTGCCATCAGTGAGTCAGGATCGCGGTACGAGCAGTACTTC. Translated, it gives CAISESGSRYEQYF.

This clone was found once. The chain uses TRBV28 and TRBJ1-2; D may be TRBD1 (5 bases). The CDR3 runs to 13 residues. V lost 7 bases and J lost 10, with 19 bases in between. CDR1 and CDR2 (germline): MDHEN, SYDVKM. The CDR3 loop is CASTPGGTGYYTF. The CDR3 DNA reads TGTGCCAGCACCCCGGGGGGGACGGGATACTACACCTTC.

V gene TRBV4-2 combines with J gene TRBJ1-2; TRBD1 might be the D (6 bases). The CDR3 extends over 15 amino acids. CDR1 and CDR2 from the germline V gene are LGHNA and YNFKEQ. The ends were cut back, 0 bases at V and 2 bases at J, with 10 bases in the middle. Written as DNA, the CDR3 is TGTGCCAGCAGCCAAGAACCAGGGGCCAACTATGGCTACACCTTC. Its protein product is CASSQEPGANYGYTF.

The genes are TRBV6-1 and TRBJ2-7; 8 bases are shared with TRBD1. CDR1 and CDR2 (germline): MNHNS, SASEGT. The CDR3 has 13 amino acids. Trimming at V came to 6 bases and at J to 6 bases, leaving 7 bases not matched to a gene. CDR3 sequence: CASRWTGTGEQYF. The CDR3, as DNA: TGTGCCAGCAGGTGGACAGGGACGGGCGAGCAGTACTTC.

The chain has TRBV7-9 and TRBJ1-3, with D perhaps matching TRBD1 (5 bases). The CDR3 is 14 residues long. The germline V gene encodes CDR1 SEHNR and CDR2 FQNEAQ (reference sequence). V gave up 3 bases and J gave up 4 bases, with 10 bases separating them. This CDR3 reads CASSFSQGGNTIYF. The CDR3 DNA follows: TGTGCCAGCAGCTTTTCGCAGGGAGGAAACACCATATATTTT.

The chain carries TRBV9 and TRBJ2-1, with 12 positions matching TRBD2. Germline values: CDR1 SGDLS, CDR2 YYNGEE. CDR3 length: 17 amino acids. V gave up 2 bases and J gave up 0 bases; unmatched junction bases: 3. This CDR3 is CASSVTSGGDSYNEQFF. CDR3 DNA: TGTGCCAGCAGCGTGACTAGCGGGGGCGACTCCTACAATGAGCAGTTCTTC.

This chain uses TRBV19 with TRBJ2-7; D may be TRBD2 (5 bases). Germline V lookup: CDR1 LNHDA, CDR2 SQIVND (reference sequence). V was cut by 6 bases and J by 3 bases, with 12 bases left in between. This CDR3 is built from 13 residues. The CDR3 protein is CASSPGLNYEQYF. As DNA, the CDR3 is TGTGCCAGTAGCCCCGGACTCAACTACGAGCAGTACTTC.

The chain is built from TRBV5-1 and TRBJ2-7; D gene unclear. CDR3 size: 14 residues. V was trimmed by 0 bases and J by 4 bases, leaving 11 bases between them. The germline V gene encodes CDR1 SGHRS and CDR2 YFSETQ. CDR3 DNA sequence: TGCGCCAGCAGCTTGGGGGCCGGAAGGTACGAGCAGTACTTC. Its translation is CASSLGAGRYEQYF.

The chain combines TRBV28 with TRBJ2-1; a possible D gene is TRBD1 (5 bases). The CDR3 is 14 residues long. Germline assignment: CDR1 MDHEN and CDR2 SYDVKM. The V gene lost 4 bases and the J gene lost 6 bases, with 13 bases spanning the gap. CDR3: CASSSKGHSNEQFF. CDR3 nucleotide sequence: TGTGCCAGCAGTTCTAAGGGGCATTCCAATGAGCAGTTCTTC. Supplemented by reference TRBV28 and TRBJ2-1, the full variable domain reads DVKVTQSSRYLVKRTGEKVFLECVQDMDHENMFWYRQDPGLGLRLIYFSYDVKMKEKGDIPEGYSVSREKKERFSLILESASTNQTSMYLCASSSKGHSNEQFFGPGTRLTVL.

This clone was found once. The chain combines TRBV15 with TRBJ1-5; possibly TRBD1 for D (5 bases). Trimming left V 1 base short and J 3 bases short, with 7 bases between. Germline V gives CDR1 LNHNV, CDR2 YYDKDF (reference sequence). CDR3 length: 14 amino acids. CDR3 in amino acids: CATSRGQINQPQHF. DNA for the CDR3: TGTGCCACCAGCAGAGGACAGATCAATCAGCCCCAGCATTTT.

This chain uses TRBV7-6 with TRBJ2-5; 9 nucleotides line up with TRBD2. Germline assignment: CDR1 SGHVS and CDR2 FNYEAQ. Germline trimming cut 5 bases from V and 5 bases from J; bases unmatched to any gene: 15. This CDR3 has 17 residues. The CDR3 region is CASSPGSGGPDMETQYF. CDR3 sequence (DNA): TGTGCCAGCAGCCCGGGGAGCGGGGGGCCGGACATGGAGACCCAGTACTTC.

This chain joins TRBV6-4 and TRBJ1-5, with TRBD1 as a possible D gene (6 bases). V dropped 7 bases and J dropped 2 bases, with 12 bases sitting between them. The CDR3 has 14 amino acids. The germline gives CDR1 MRHNA, CDR2 SNTAGT. DNA of the CDR3: TGTGCCAGCATACAGGGATGTTGCAATCAGCCCCAGCATTTT. Protein: CASIQGCCNQPQHF.

There are a few counts of this clone. V and J are TRBV27 and TRBJ2-5; TRBD2 matches at 7 bases. Germline V CDR1 and CDR2: MNHEY, SMNVEV (reference sequence). The CDR3 runs to 14 residues. V lost 8 bases, J lost 2 bases, and 8 bases stayed unmatched. The CDR3 coding sequence is TGTGCCAGCGCCGGGCTAGCGGTGCAAGAGACCCAGTACTTC. Translation: CASAGLAVQETQYF.

The gene calls are TRBV29-1 and TRBJ2-7, with TRBD1 identical over 8 bases. The germline V gene encodes CDR1 SQVTM and CDR2 ANQGSEA. This CDR3 spans 11 amino acids. The CDR3 coding sequence is TGCAGTGCCCGACAGGGGTCCGAGCAGTACTTC. Encoded protein: CSARQGSEQYF.

This chain connects TRBV6-5 to TRBJ1-2; 10 bases map to TRBD1. This CDR3 comprises 14 residues. Germline CDR1 and CDR2: MNHEY and SVGAGI. The junction had 3 bases not matched to a gene; V was cut back by 5 bases and J by 3 bases. CDR3 bases: TGTGCCAGCAGTCGAGGGACAGGGGACTATGGCTACACCTTC. Its protein product is CASSRGTGDYGYTF.